These 27 T cell receptor beta chains were sequenced from one sample in a study of CD4 T cells in relation to SARS-CoV-2 and coronaviruses. Assay used: immunoSEQ multiplex PCR; TCRdb lists only in-frame clones, some missing. The top ten hold roughly a sixth of the sample, which has 20,000 to 25,000 clones, less than 85% seen once. Their antigens are not known. The unexposed donors gave CD4+ T cells in about 2011-2019, prior to COVID-19. The cells were cultured for 9 to 11 days before CD4+ T cells were isolated. The source material was CD4+ T cells from PBMCs, cultured in vitro. The receptor source for this set is a human donor in good health.

V gene TRBV11-2 combines with J gene TRBJ1-1; TRBD1 is a possible D gene (5 bases). CDR1 and CDR2 from the germline V gene are SGHAT and FQNNGV. V was clipped by 5 bases and J by 2 bases, with 18 bases between them. The CDR3 is 16 residues long. The CDR3 reads CASSPSGGGYNTEAFF. The CDR3 DNA follows: TGTGCCAGCAGCCCTTCGGGGGGTGGTTATAACACTGAAGCTTTCTTT.

V gene TRBV29-1 combines with J gene TRBJ2-7, with D possibly TRBD2 on 5 matching bases. Germline values: CDR1 SQVTM, CDR2 ANQGSEA. V dropped 3 bases and J dropped 1 base, with 13 bases sitting between them. The CDR3 is made up of 14 amino acids. The CDR3 DNA sequence: TGCAGCGTTGAGTCTGGGAGCGCGTCCTACGAGCAGTACTTC. This encodes CSVESGSASYEQYF.

The chain combines TRBV5-1 with TRBJ2-7, with D uncertain. CDR3 length equals 15 residues. The germline V gene has CDR1 SGHRS and CDR2 YFSETQ. Between the trimmed V and J ends, which lost 0 bases and 3 bases, there was a span of 13 bases. The CDR3 DNA sequence: TGCGCCAGCAGCTTGGACGGGTCGGATTTCTACGAGCAGTACTTC. Its translation is CASSLDGSDFYEQYF.

This sequence joins TRBV20-1 and TRBJ1-1; the D gene is possibly TRBD1 (6 bases). The CDR3 runs 12 residues. Trimming removed 6 bases at V and 10 bases at J, with 18 bases between. CDR1 and CDR2 (germline): DFQATT, SNEGSKA (reference sequence). The CDR3 nucleotides are TGCAGTGCCAGTCCCAGGGGCCTTGGAGCTTTCTTT. It encodes CSASPRGLGAFF.

The gene calls are TRBV7-6 and TRBJ1-5, with D maybe TRBD1 (6 bases). The CDR3 extends over 14 amino acids. The germline V gene has CDR1 SGHVS and CDR2 FNYEAQ. The ends were cut back, 1 base at V and 6 bases at J, with 10 bases in the middle. The CDR3 DNA reads TGTGCCAGCAGCTTAGGGACAGCCGGTCAGCCCCAGCATTTT. It encodes CASSLGTAGQPQHF.

The V gene is TRBV11-2, the J gene TRBJ2-1; D gene unclear. Between the trimmed V and J ends, which lost 1 base and 2 bases, there was a span of 15 bases. The CDR3 contains 17 residues. The V gene's germline CDR1 is SGHAT and CDR2 FQNNGV. The CDR3 loop reads CASSLGLKGKTYNEQFF. CDR3 bases: TGTGCCAGCAGCTTAGGTCTCAAAGGGAAGACCTACAATGAGCAGTTCTTC.

This clone was observed a single time. This chain connects TRBV9 to TRBJ2-3; 8 positions agree with TRBD2. The CDR3 has 16 amino acids. With 0 bases clipped from V and 3 bases from J, the junction kept 6 bases outside the gene matches. Germline V gives CDR1 SGDLS, CDR2 YYNGEE. The CDR3: CASSVAGGSNTDTQYF. CDR3 coding DNA: TGTGCCAGCAGCGTAGCGGGAGGGTCAAATACAGATACGCAGTATTTT.

The CDR3 sequence: CASSLEVQAFYGYTF. CDR3 sequence (DNA): TGTGCCAGCAGCTTGGAGGTCCAGGCTTTCTATGGCTACACCTTC. This sequence joins TRBV5-6 and TRBJ1-2; no clear D. The CDR3 runs to 15 residues. Germline CDR1 is SGHDT and CDR2 is YYEEEE. Deletions cut 0 bases from V and 4 bases from J, with 13 bases between.

In this sample, this clone turned up a few times. The V call is TRBV7-7, the J call TRBJ2-7, with TRBD1 matching over 7 bases. Germline CDR1 and CDR2: SSHAT and FNYEAQ (reference sequence). With V trimmed by 3 bases and J by 6 bases, 8 bases remained unmatched. The CDR3 sequence is 14 residues long. The CDR3 protein is CASSLTGTSSEQYF. CDR3 DNA sequence: TGTGCCAGCAGCTTGACAGGGACCTCATCCGAGCAGTACTTC.

V and J are TRBV10-1 and TRBJ2-3, with 7 bases identical to TRBD2. Germline V gene data show CDR1 as WNHNN and CDR2 as SYGVQD (reference sequence). The CDR3 runs 15 residues. Germline trimming cut 3 bases from V and 6 bases from J; bases unmatched to any gene: 9. CDR3 sequence reads: CASSERGRGYDTQYF. In nucleotides, the CDR3 is TGCGCCAGCAGTGAACGCGGGAGAGGGTACGATACGCAGTATTTT.

V gene TRBV19 combines with J gene TRBJ2-5; tentative D call: TRBD1 (6 bases). CDR3 length: 19 residues. Germline CDR1 reads LNHDA; CDR2 reads SQIVND (reference sequence). V was clipped by 4 bases and J by 5 bases, with 29 bases between them. The CDR3: CASSTNPTGHLTPGETQYF. DNA of the CDR3: TGTGCCAGTAGTACCAACCCCACGGGACACCTAACACCCGGGGAGACCCAGTACTTC.

This sequence joins TRBV15 and TRBJ1-1; TRBD1 agrees at 9 bases. V gave up 0 bases and J gave up 11 bases; unmatched junction bases: 10. The CDR3 extends over 15 amino acids. CDR1 is LNHNV and CDR2 is YYDKDF in the germline V gene (reference sequence). In DNA, the CDR3 is TGTGCCACCAGCAGAGACCGGACAGGGGCTCAGGGGGCTTTCTTT. Its translation: CATSRDRTGAQGAFF.

The chain joins TRBV6-2 or TRBV6-3 to TRBJ2-3, with TRBD2 identical over 9 bases. Germline CDR1 is MNHEY and CDR2 is SVGEGT. The CDR3 extends over 18 amino acids. V was clipped by 3 bases and J by 3 bases; unmatched bases: 13. CDR3 DNA: TGTGCCAGCAGTTATTCGATGGGGCGGGAGGGCCGTACAGATACGCAGTATTTT. Translation: CASSYSMGREGRTDTQYF.

The V and J genes are TRBV5-1 and TRBJ2-3; either TRBD1 or TRBD2 may supply D (5 bases each). CDR1 is SGHRS, CDR2 YFSETQ, per germline. The CDR3 length is 14 residues. V lost 4 bases, J lost 2 bases, and 11 bases lay in between. The DNA of the CDR3 is TGCGCCAGCAGCGCCGGGACCGTCACAGATACGCAGTATTTT. Translation: CASSAGTVTDTQYF.

This chain connects TRBV9 to TRBJ2-5; no clear D gene. The length of the CDR3 is 14 residues. V dropped 0 bases and J dropped 6 bases, with 12 bases sitting between them. CDR1 is SGDLS, CDR2 YYNGEE, per germline. CDR3 DNA: TGTGCCAGCAGCGTAGCTGAAGGGCAGAAGACCCAGTACTTC. Translation gives CASSVAEGQKTQYF.

The chain combines TRBV10-3 with TRBJ2-1, with 7 bases lining up with TRBD2. Germline V CDR1 and CDR2: ENHRY, SYGVKD. V trimming: 9 bases; J trimming: 3 bases; junction bases outside the gene matches: 8. The CDR3 has 14 residues. The CDR3 protein is CAITNRGDYNEQFF. The DNA of the CDR3 is TGTGCCATTACCAACCGGGGGGACTACAATGAGCAGTTCTTC.

This clone occurred a few times. The gene calls are TRBV7-2 and TRBJ2-7, with D possibly matching TRBD2 (6 bases). CDR1 is SGHTA, CDR2 FQGNSA, per germline. V was trimmed by 3 bases and J by 9 bases, leaving 18 bases between them. This CDR3 region has 14 residues. CDR3 in DNA: TGTGCCAGCAGCTTTAAGGGAGGCGCTACGGGGCAGTACTTC. Translating gives CASSFKGGATGQYF. Complete variable domain (other parts from reference TRBV7-2 and TRBJ2-7): GAGVSQSPSNKVTEKGKDVELRCDPISGHTALYWYRQSLGQGLEFLIYFQGNSAPDKSGLPSDRFSAERTGGSVSTLTIQRTQQEDSAVYLCASSFKGGATGQYFGPGTRLTVT.

The table lists this clone with a count of one. J is TRBJ2-7 and V is TRBV6-5, with D tentatively TRBD1 or TRBD2 (6 bases each). The germline gives CDR1 MNHEY, CDR2 SVGAGI. The CDR3 is made up of 13 amino acids. V lost 6 bases to trimming and J lost 6 bases, with 15 bases between them. CDR3 DNA: TGTGCCAGCAGCCCCACCGAGGGGGGCGAGCAGTACTTC. This encodes CASSPTEGGEQYF.

The V gene is TRBV30, the J gene TRBJ1-5; no firm D call. Trimming removed 4 bases from V and 0 bases from J, with 7 bases in between. The CDR3 is made up of 13 amino acids. From germline, CDR1 is GTSNPN and CDR2 SVGIG (reference sequence). The CDR3 region is CAWTEDSNQPQHF. In nucleotides, the CDR3 is TGTGCCTGGACAGAAGATAGCAATCAGCCCCAGCATTTT.

This rearrangement joins TRBV24-1 to TRBJ2-2; no firm D call. The CDR3 is 14 residues long. The germline CDR1 and CDR2 sequences are KGHDR and SFDVKD. The germline V and J ends were trimmed by 4 bases and 7 bases, with 12 bases remaining between them. In nucleotides, the CDR3 is TGTGCCACCAGTGACGCCTTAGGAGTCGGGGAGCTGTTTTTT. It is translated as CATSDALGVGELFF.

The chain carries TRBV20-1 and TRBJ2-5; a weak D match, TRBD1 (6 bases). Germline V CDR1 and CDR2: DFQATT, SNEGSKA (reference sequence). CDR3 size: 14 residues. Trimming cost V 3 bases and J 5 bases, with 16 bases left between them. The CDR3 sequence is CSASNREGKETQYF. The DNA of the CDR3 is TGCAGTGCTAGTAACAGGGAAGGGAAGGAGACCCAGTACTTC.

V is TRBV7-2 and J is TRBJ2-1; TRBD1 matches 8 bases. There are 15 residues in the CDR3. Germline CDR1 and CDR2: SGHTA and FQGNSA. V shed 5 bases and J 8 bases; nucleotides not matched to a gene: 11. The CDR3 loop is CASSQAGGAGDEQFF. The CDR3 DNA sequence: TGTGCCAGCAGCCAGGCAGGGGGCGCGGGCGATGAGCAGTTCTTC.

This clone was seen a few times. V gene TRBV11-2 combines with J gene TRBJ1-4; D is unclear. V lost 1 base to trimming and J lost 8 bases, with 14 bases between them. Germline V CDR1 and CDR2: SGHAT, FQNNGV. This CDR3 is 15 amino acids long. CDR3 nucleotide sequence: TGTGCCAGCAGCTTAGGTGGGCAGATGAGAGAAAAACTGTTTTTT. As protein: CASSLGGQMREKLFF.

DNA of the CDR3: TGTGCCAGCAGTGAACTCTGGAACACCATATATTTT. Translated, it gives CASSELWNTIYF. This sequence joins TRBV6-1 and TRBJ1-3; no firm D call. The ends were cut back, 2 bases at V and 7 bases at J, with 6 bases in the middle. CDR1 and CDR2 from the germline V gene are MNHNS and SASEGT. The CDR3 has 12 residues.

By proportion, this clone is large (0.1 to 1%). V usage is TRBV21-1 and J usage is TRBJ1-5. TRBV21-1 has pseudogene status. CDR3 length equals 11 residues. The CDR3 region has the DNA TGTGCCAGACCGGGGCAGGGGCCCCAGCATTTT. It codes for CARPGQGPQHF.

This rearrangement joins TRBV19 to TRBJ2-7; a possible D gene is TRBD2 (6 bases). CDR3 length equals 17 residues. The germline gives CDR1 LNHDA, CDR2 SQIVND (reference sequence). V was cut by 0 bases and J by 4 bases, with 19 bases left in between. CDR3 sequence: CASSIDLAGGASYEQYF. CDR3 nucleotide sequence: TGTGCCAGTAGTATAGATCTTGCGGGCGGGGCATCGTACGAGCAGTACTTC.

The gene calls are TRBV9 and TRBJ2-3; D uncertain. Trimming stripped 0 bases from V and 8 bases from J, with 19 bases between. The CDR3 spans 16 residues. Germline V gives CDR1 SGDLS, CDR2 YYNGEE. In DNA form, the CDR3 reads TGTGCCAGCAGCGTAGGGGTCACAGCTGGTTTGATTACGCAGTATTTT. Protein sequence: CASSVGVTAGLITQYF. The whole variable domain, remainder taken from reference TRBV9 and TRBJ2-3, is DSGVTQTPKHLITATGQRVTLRCSPRSGDLSVYWYQQSLDQGLQFLIQYYNGEERAKGNILERFSAQQFPDLHSELNLSSLELGDSALYFCASSVGVTAGLITQYFGPGTRLTVL.